These T cell receptor beta chains were read from a single sample in a study of blood T cell repertoires in COVID-19. Only in-frame clones appear in the TCRdb table, and some are missing; sequencing was by immunoSEQ multiplex PCR. In the table there are 200,000 to 250,000 clones, 87% of which are singletons. The sample consisted of peripheral blood. These receptors were obtained from a woman between 18 and 29 years old who had recovered from COVID-19. The CDR3 runs from the conserved cysteine through the conserved F or W.

>TRBV20-1
CSASLDRDRGGGYYGYTF
>TRBV7-3
CASSLGLAGGNEQYF
>TRBV4-1
CASSPSRALAAYEQYF
>TRBV7-2
CASSLGLRGNEQFF
>TRBV5-1
CASSAVDRGAHYGYTF
>TRBV27
CASSLCINPPRETQYF
>TRBV30
CAWSLPPGQFNEKLFF
>TRBV19
CASTPTQGYSYNEQFF
>TRBV18
CASSPFVGEVEQYF
>TRBV4-1
CASSLVTDTQYF
>TRBV21-1
CASSKRAEAFF
>TRBV6-5
CASSDSGRATDTQYF
>TRBV3-1/TRBV3-2
CASSSLQGYPGNTIYF
>TRBV6-2/TRBV6-3
CASSYKESSYEQYF
>TRBV4-3
CASSQALAGANTGELFF
>TRBV9
CASSDRRLASPYEQYF
>TRBV11-3
CASSLDTWTEDNTGELFF
>TRBV6-2/TRBV6-3
CASSSGNTDTQYF
>TRBV6-5
CASSAQLNEKLFF
>TRBV27
CASSLLGANEQFF
>TRBV9
CASSESGSSYNEQFF
>TRBV7-6
CASSLEAGQEIPYEQYF